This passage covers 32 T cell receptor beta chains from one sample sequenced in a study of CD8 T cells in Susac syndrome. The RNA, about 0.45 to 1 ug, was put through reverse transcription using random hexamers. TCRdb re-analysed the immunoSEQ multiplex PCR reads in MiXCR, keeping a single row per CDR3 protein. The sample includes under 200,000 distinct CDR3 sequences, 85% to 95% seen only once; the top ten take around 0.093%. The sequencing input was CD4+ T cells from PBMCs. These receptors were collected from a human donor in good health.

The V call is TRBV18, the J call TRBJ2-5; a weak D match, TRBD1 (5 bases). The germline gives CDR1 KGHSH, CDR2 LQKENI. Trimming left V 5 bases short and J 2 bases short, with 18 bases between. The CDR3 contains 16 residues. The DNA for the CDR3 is TGTGCCAGCTCAACAACGGCCGGTCAGGGTCAAGAGACCCAGTACTTC. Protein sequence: CASSTTAGQGQETQYF.

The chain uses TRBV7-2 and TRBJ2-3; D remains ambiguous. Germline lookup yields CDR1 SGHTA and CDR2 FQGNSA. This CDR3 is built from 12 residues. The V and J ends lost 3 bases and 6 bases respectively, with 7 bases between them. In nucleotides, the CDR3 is TGTGCCAGCAGCTTTTTGAGGGATACGCAGTATTTT. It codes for CASSFLRDTQYF.

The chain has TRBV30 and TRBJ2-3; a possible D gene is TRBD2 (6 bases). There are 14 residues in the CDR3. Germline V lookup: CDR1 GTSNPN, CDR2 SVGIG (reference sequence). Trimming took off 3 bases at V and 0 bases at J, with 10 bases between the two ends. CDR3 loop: CAWRGGLSTDTQYF. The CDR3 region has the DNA TGTGCCTGGAGGGGGGGTCTTAGCACAGATACGCAGTATTTT.

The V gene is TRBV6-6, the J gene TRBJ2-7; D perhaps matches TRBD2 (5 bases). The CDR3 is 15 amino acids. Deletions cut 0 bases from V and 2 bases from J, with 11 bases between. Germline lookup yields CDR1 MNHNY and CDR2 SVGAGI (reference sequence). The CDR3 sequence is CASSYSGEGPYEQYF. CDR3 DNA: TGTGCCAGCAGTTACTCCGGGGAAGGGCCCTACGAGCAGTACTTC.

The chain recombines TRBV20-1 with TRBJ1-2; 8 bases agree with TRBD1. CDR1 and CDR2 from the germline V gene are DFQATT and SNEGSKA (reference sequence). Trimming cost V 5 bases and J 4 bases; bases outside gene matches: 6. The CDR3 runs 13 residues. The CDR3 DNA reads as TGCAGTGCTGCCCTGACAGGGGCCTATGGCTACACCTTC. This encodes CSAALTGAYGYTF.

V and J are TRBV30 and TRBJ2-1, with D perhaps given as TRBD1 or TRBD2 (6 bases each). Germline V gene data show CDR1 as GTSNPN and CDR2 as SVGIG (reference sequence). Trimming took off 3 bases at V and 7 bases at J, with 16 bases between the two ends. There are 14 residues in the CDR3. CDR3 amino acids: CAWSRGGLRNEQFF. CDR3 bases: TGTGCCTGGAGCAGAGGGGGGCTAAGGAATGAGCAGTTCTTC.

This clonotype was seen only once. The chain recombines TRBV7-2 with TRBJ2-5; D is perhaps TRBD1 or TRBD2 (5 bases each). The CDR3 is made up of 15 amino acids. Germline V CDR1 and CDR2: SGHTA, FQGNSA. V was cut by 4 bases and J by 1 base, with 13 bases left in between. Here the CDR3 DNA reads TGTGCCAGCAGCTCGGGACCCCTTCCCCAAGAGACCCAGTACTTC. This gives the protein CASSSGPLPQETQYF.

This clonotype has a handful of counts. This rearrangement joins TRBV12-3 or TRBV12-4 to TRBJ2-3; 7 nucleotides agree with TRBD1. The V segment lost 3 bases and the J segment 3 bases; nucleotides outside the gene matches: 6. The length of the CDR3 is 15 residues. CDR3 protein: CASSFGTASTDTQYF. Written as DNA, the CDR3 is TGTGCCAGCAGTTTTGGGACAGCCTCGACAGATACGCAGTATTTT.

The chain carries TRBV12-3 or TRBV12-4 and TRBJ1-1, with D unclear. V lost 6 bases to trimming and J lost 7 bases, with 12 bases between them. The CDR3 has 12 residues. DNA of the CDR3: TGTGCCAGCAGCCAAAGATGGGGTGAAGCTTTCTTT. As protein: CASSQRWGEAFF.

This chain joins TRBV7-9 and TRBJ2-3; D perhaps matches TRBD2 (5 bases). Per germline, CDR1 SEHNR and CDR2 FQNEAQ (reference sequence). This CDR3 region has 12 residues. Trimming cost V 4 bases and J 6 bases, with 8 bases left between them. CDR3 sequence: CASSWGADTQYF. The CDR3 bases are TGTGCCAGCAGCTGGGGAGCGGATACGCAGTATTTT.

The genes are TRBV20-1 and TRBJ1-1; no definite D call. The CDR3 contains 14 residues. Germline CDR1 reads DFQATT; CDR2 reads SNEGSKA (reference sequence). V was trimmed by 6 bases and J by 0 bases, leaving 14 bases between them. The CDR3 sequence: CSAADGGMNTEAFF. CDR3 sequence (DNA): TGCAGTGCCGCCGATGGAGGGATGAACACTGAAGCTTTCTTT.

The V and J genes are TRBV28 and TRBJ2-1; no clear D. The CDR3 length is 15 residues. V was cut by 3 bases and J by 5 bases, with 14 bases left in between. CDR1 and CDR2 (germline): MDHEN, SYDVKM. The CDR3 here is CASSFPGPINNEQFF. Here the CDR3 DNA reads TGTGCCAGCAGTTTCCCAGGACCAATTAACAATGAGCAGTTCTTC.

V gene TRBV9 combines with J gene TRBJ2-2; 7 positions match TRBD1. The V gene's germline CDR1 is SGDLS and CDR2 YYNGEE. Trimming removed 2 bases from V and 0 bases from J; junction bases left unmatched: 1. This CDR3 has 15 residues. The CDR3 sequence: CASSVTGTNTGELFF. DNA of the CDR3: TGTGCCAGCAGCGTGACAGGGACGAACACCGGGGAGCTGTTTTTT.

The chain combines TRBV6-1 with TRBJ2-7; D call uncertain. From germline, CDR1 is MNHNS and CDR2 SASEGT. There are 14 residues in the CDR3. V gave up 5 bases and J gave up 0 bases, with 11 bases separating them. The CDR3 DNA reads TGTGCCAGCAGTTTCGGCGACCACTCCTACGAGCAGTACGTC. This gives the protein CASSFGDHSYEQYV.

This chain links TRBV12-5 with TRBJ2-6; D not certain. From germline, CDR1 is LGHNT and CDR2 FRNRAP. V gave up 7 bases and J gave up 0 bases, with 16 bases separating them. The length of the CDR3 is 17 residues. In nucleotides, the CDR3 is TGTGCTAGTGCCTTGGACCGCCGTAGCTCTGGGGCCAACGTCCTGACTTTC. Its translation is CASALDRRSSGANVLTF. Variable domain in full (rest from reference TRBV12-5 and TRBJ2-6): DARVTQTPRHKVTEMGQEVTMRCQPILGHNTVFWYRQTMMQGLELLAYFRNRAPLDDSGMPKDRFSAEMPDATLATLKIQPSEPRDSAVYFCASALDRRSSGANVLTFGAGSRLTVL.

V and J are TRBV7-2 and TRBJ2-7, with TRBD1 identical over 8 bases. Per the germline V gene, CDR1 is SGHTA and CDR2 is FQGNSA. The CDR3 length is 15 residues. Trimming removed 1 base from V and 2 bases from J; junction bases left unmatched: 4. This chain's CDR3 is CASSLDGQGTYEQYV. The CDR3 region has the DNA TGTGCCAGCAGCTTAGATGGACAGGGAACCTACGAGCAGTACGTC.

Here the CDR3 DNA reads TGTGCCAGCAGCCAACAAAGGGCGAACACTGAAGCTTTCTTT. It is translated as CASSQQRANTEAFF. The chain couples TRBV14 to TRBJ1-1; no definite D call. The CDR3 is 14 amino acids. Germline CDR1 SGHDN, CDR2 FVKESK. Deletions cut 2 bases from V and 1 base from J, with 8 bases between.

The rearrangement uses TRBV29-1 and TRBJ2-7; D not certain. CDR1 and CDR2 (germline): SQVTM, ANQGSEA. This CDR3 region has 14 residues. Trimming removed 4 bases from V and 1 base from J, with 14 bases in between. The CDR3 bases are TGCAGCGTTGTAAGTAGGGCCCCATCCTACGAGCAGTACTTC. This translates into CSVVSRAPSYEQYF.

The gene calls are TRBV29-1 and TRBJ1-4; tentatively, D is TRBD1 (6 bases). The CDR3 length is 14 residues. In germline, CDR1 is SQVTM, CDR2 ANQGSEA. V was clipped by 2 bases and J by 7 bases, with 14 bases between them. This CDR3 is CSVERGGSGEKLFF. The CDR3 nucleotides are TGCAGCGTTGAACGTGGGGGCAGTGGTGAAAAACTGTTTTTT.

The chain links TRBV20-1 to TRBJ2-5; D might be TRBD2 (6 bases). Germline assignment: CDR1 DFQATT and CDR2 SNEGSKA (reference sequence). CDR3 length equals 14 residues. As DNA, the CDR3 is TGCAGCACCCCCGGGACTCTGACGTCGGAGACCCAGTACTTC. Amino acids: CSTPGTLTSETQYF.

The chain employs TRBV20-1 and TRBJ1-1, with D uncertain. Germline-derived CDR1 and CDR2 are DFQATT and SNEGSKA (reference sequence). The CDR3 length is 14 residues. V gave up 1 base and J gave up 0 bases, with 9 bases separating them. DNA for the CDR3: TGCAGTGCTAGAGGGCCAGCAGTGAACACTGAAGCTTTCTTT. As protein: CSARGPAVNTEAFF.

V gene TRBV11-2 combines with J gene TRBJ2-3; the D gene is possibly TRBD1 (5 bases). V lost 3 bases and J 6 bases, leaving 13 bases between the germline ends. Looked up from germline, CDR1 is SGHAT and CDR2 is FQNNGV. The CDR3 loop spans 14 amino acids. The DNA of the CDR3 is TGTGCCAGCAGCTTTGGCCAAGCAGGGGATACGCAGTATTTT. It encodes CASSFGQAGDTQYF.

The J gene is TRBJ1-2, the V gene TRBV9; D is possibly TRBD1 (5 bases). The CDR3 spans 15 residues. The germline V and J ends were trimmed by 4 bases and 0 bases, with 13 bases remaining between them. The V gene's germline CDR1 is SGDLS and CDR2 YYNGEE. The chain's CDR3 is CASSSQEMPNYGYTF. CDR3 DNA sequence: TGTGCCAGCAGCTCACAGGAAATGCCTAACTATGGCTACACCTTC.

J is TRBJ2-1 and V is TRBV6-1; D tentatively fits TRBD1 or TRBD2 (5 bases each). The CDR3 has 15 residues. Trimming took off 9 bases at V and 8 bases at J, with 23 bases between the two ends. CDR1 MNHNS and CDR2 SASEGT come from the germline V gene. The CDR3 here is CASLGTSSPWDEQFF. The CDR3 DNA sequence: TGTGCCAGTCTGGGGACCAGCTCCCCCTGGGATGAGCAGTTCTTC.

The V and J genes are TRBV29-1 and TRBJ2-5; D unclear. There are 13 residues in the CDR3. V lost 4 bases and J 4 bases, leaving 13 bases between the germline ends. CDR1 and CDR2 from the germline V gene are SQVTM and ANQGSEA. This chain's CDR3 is CSVVVLWGETQYF. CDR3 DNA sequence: TGCAGCGTTGTTGTGCTGTGGGGAGAGACCCAGTACTTC.

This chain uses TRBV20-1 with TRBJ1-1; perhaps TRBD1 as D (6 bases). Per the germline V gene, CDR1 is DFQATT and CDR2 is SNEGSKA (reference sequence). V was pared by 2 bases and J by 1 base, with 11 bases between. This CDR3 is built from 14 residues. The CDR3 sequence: CSARPDRPNTEAFF. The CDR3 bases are TGCAGTGCTAGACCCGACAGGCCGAACACTGAAGCTTTCTTT.

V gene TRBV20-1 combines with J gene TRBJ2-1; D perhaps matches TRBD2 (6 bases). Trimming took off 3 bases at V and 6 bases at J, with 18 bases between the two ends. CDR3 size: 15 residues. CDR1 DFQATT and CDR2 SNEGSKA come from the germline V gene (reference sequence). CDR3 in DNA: TGCAGTGCTAGGCGTCCGGGACTTAAATCCAATGAGCAGTTCTTC. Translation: CSARRPGLKSNEQFF.

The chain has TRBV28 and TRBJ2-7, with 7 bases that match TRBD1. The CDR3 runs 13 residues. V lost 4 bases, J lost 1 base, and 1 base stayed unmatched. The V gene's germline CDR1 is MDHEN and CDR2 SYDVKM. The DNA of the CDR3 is TGTGCCAGCAGTTCGGGACAGTCCTACGAGCAGTACGTC. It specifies CASSSGQSYEQYV.

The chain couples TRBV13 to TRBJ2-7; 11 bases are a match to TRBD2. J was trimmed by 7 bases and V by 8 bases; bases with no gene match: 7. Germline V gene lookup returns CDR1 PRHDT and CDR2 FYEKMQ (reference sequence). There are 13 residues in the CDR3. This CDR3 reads CASGLAGGGEQYV. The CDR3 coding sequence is TGTGCCAGCGGCCTAGCGGGGGGTGGAGAGCAGTACGTC.

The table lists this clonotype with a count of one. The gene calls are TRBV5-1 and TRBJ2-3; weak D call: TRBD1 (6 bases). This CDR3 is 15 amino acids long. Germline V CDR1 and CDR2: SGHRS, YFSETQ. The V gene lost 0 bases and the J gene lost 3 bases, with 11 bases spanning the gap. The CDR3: CASSLVGHLTDTQYF. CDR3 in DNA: TGCGCCAGCAGCTTGGTGGGACACCTGACAGATACGCAGTATTTT.

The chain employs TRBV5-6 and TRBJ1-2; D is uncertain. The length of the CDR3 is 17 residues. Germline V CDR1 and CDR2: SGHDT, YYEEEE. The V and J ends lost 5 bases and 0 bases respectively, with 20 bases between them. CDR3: CASRIHRGYYANYGYTF. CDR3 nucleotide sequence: TGTGCCAGCAGGATACACCGGGGATATTACGCTAACTATGGCTACACCTTC.

Here the CDR3 reads CASSSLRGEYNSPLHF. CDR3 sequence (DNA): TGTGCCAGCAGTTCCCTCCGCGGAGAATATAATTCACCCCTCCACTTT. The gene calls are TRBV28 and TRBJ1-6, with no clear D. Germline CDR1 is MDHEN and CDR2 is SYDVKM. V lost 4 bases and J 4 bases, leaving 14 bases between the germline ends. This CDR3 has 16 amino acids.